This record covers a single T cell receptor beta chain. The count of this clone is one. This receptor's antigen is unknown. Per-base qualities were not stored, and no clone one base away is much larger. These data originate in a study of T cell responses to AZD1222 COVID-19 vaccine (dated by TCRdb to the early 2020s). As for the study more broadly: Because spike-specific TCR depth and breadth did not differ between the two schedules, AZD1222 recipients who got a second dose at roughly 4 weeks were pooled with those who got a second dose at roughly 12 weeks. Trial participants were enrolled by age into 18-55, 56-69 and 70-plus year subgroups, with approximately 150, 28 and 58 TCR-sequenced participants respectively. A total of about 230 trial participants underwent TCR sequencing, of whom some 210 received two doses of AZD1222 and 26 received two doses of the MenACWY control vaccine. Results the study describes overall, beyond this receptor: Conclusions about previously exposed vaccinees are limited, since just six or seven AZD1222 recipients were seropositive for SARS-CoV-2 at baseline. Vaccine-associated CD4 TCRs spanned the whole spike protein, with dominant responses in regions 160-218 and 743-854. In the small 56-69-year group, the increase in depth fell short of significance, most likely because of low power. Reportedly, almost half of the unique spike-specific TCRs recognized epitopes lying outside the regions that are mutated in the B.1.351 and B.1.1.7 variants. Participants were mostly white British, with more females than males. The authors suggested clonal diversity may have been underestimated. Spike-specific TCR breadth and depth rose significantly after two AZD1222 doses compared with day 0 and with MenACWY recipients. Because no day 14 peak-response samples were available, repertoires were characterized only after the peak T cell response.

In light of the paper, this sample's time point label describes: baseline before first vaccination. The vaccinee samples were drawn from two UK trials, COV001 and COV002, one of which was a single-blind randomized controlled phase 2/3 trial testing AZD1222 (ChAdOx1 nCoV-19) in healthy adults. For TCRbeta chain sequencing, PBMC samples from trial participants were taken at day 0 and at day 28 after the second dose. CDR1 and CDR2 are drawn from the germline V gene: KGHSH, LQKENI. Including the terminal cysteine and phenylalanine, the CDR3 comprises 16 residues. Just CDR3 DNA is preserved here, 48 bases in frame from base 1. Ends trimmed: V by 3 bases, J by 3 bases; bases unmatched to a gene: 6. The CDR3 regions of human TCRbeta chains were subjected to immunosequencing. As for how the authors treated the data: Repertoire TCRs were matched against a reference library of SARS-CoV-2-specific TCRs generated with the MIRA antigen-specificity platform. Breadth was defined as the fraction of unique TCRs that were SARS-CoV-2-associated. Depth was defined as the fraction of total T cells that were SARS-CoV-2-associated. Using the MIRA data, every spike-specific TCR was mapped to the spike region that the TCR reacted to and assigned to either a CD4 or a CD8 class. Log10-transformed breadth and depth values were compared by one-way ANOVA with Sidak's multiple comparisons tests. This immuneACCESS table, as held by TCRdb, lists in-frame sequences with V and J called but not all clones. Of the missing ones, under half trace to an unresolved V gene in checked studies; the others have no known cause. V and J calls and clone size are given by that table; D and trimming were obtained from the DNA. This sample is represented by approximately 150,000 clones; more than 70% of them were singletons. The top ten hold about 2.7% of the sample.

The clonotype originates from an adult in good health. The chain joins TRBV18 to TRBJ1-4; TRBD1 aligns with 8 central bases. The material was peripheral blood, obtained on day 0 of AZD1222 vaccination. The nucleotide sequence is given as TGTGCCAGCTCACCGCAACCGACAGGGGCTAATGAAAAACTGTTTTTT. Its protein is CASSPQPTGANEKLFF. The CDR3, completed at both ends by the reference TRBV18 and TRBJ1-4 genes, gives the full variable domain NAGVMQNPRHLVRRRGQEARLRCSPMKGHSHVYWYRQLPEEGLKFMVYLQKENIIDESGMPKERFSAEFPKEGPSILRIQQVVRGDSAAYFCASSPQPTGANEKLFFGSGTQLSVL.